Following are 25 T cell receptor beta chains from one sample sequenced in a study of CD8 T cells in ankylosing spondylitis (dated by TCRdb to about 2017). General study outcomes and caveats: Blood from ankylosing spondylitis patients appeared to be characterized by a TCR beta motif composed of several highly homologous amino acid variants.

These receptors' targets are unknown. Libraries were made using 5' RACE. TCRdb records Illumina HiSeq 2500 as the sequencer. The public reads were quality trimmed at Q25 with fastp and then assembled into clones with MiXCR by TCRdb, keeping productive beta chains. CDR3 protein sequences are deduplicated, and each keeps its most common genes and DNA. For this sample there are around 490,000 distinct CDR3 sequences; over 4% appear just once. Jointly, the top ten make up around 3.4% of the sample. Source material: blood, either unsorted or a sorted T cell fraction (not recorded which). These receptors all stem from a male donor with ankylosing spondylitis.

The table lists this clonotype with many counts. This chain connects TRBV4-2 to TRBJ2-7, with D perhaps assigned TRBD1 or TRBD2 (5 bases each). Per the germline V gene, CDR1 is LGHNA and CDR2 is YNFKEQ. Trimming pared 6 bases from V and 2 bases from J, leaving 20 bases between. The CDR3 sequence is 16 residues long. CDR3 in amino acids: CASSHTGGTATYEQYF. The CDR3, as DNA: TGTGCCAGCAGTCATACAGGAGGCACAGCTACCTACGAGCAGTACTTC.

This clonotype appeared many times. The gene calls are TRBV5-1 and TRBJ2-3; possible D gene TRBD2, 6 bases. The V gene's germline CDR1 is SGHRS and CDR2 YFSETQ. The CDR3 is made up of 14 amino acids. V lost 8 bases, J lost 6 bases, and 19 bases lay in between. The chain's CDR3 is CASQEGLVGDTQYF. As DNA, the CDR3 is TGCGCCAGTCAGGAGGGGCTAGTAGGCGATACGCAGTATTTT.

The J gene is TRBJ2-6, the V gene TRBV5-6; D might be TRBD1 (6 bases). The CDR3 is made up of 18 amino acids. CDR1 is SGHDT and CDR2 is YYEEEE in the germline V gene. V lost 4 bases and J lost 5, with 22 bases in between. The CDR3 sequence is CASSLPGTPVARANVLTF. For the CDR3, the DNA is TGTGCCAGCAGCCTACCTGGGACACCAGTCGCGAGGGCCAACGTCCTGACTTTC. The entire variable domain, with the rest obtained from reference TRBV5-6 and TRBJ2-6, is as follows: DAGVTQSPTHLIKTRGQQVTLRCSPKSGHDTVSWYQQALGQGPQFIFQYYEEEERQRGNFPDRFSGHQFPNYSSELNVNALLLGDSALYLCASSLPGTPVARANVLTFGAGSRLTVL.

This clonotype was seen repeatedly, ten times or more. The chain joins TRBV12-3 or TRBV12-4 to TRBJ2-4; 7 positions match TRBD2. CDR3 length equals 16 residues. V dropped 1 base and J dropped 9; count of bases not matched to a gene: 12. In DNA form, the CDR3 reads TGTGCCAGCAGTTTAGGTCCGGGAGGTATAGAGGGCATTCAGTACTTC. It translates to CASSLGPGGIEGIQYF.

This clonotype appeared many times. This chain connects TRBV7-8 to TRBJ1-6; no definite D call. Germline-derived CDR1 and CDR2 are SGHVS and FQNEAQ. The CDR3 length is 15 residues. Trimming shortened V by 5 bases and J by 8 bases, and 16 bases separated the two germline ends. The CDR3 spells CASSRIVGLDSPLHF. CDR3 DNA: TGTGCCAGCAGCAGAATCGTGGGGTTGGATTCACCCCTCCACTTT.

This clonotype was counted ten times or more. Mismatch with germline at one junction end may stem from a read error. V is TRBV7-7 and J is TRBJ2-1; no firm D call. The CDR3 contains 13 residues. Germline V gives CDR1 SSHAT, CDR2 FNYEAQ (reference sequence). The CDR3: CASSLGEVNEQFF. In nucleotides, the CDR3 is TGTGCTAGCAGCTTAGGCGAGGTCAATGAGCAGTTCTTC.

There are many counts of this clonotype. The chain couples TRBV20-1 to TRBJ2-7; a possible D gene is TRBD1 (5 bases). Trimming left V 4 bases short and J 3 bases short, with 10 bases between. Germline-derived CDR1 and CDR2 are DFQATT and SNEGSKA (reference sequence). This CDR3 is built from 12 residues. CDR3 in DNA: TGCAGTGCTAAAAAAGACAGCTACGAGCAGTACTTC. This gives the protein CSAKKDSYEQYF.

The rearrangement uses TRBV5-6 and TRBJ2-7; 8 nucleotides match TRBD1. V lost 2 bases and J lost 2; bases outside the gene matches: 6. The V gene's germline CDR1 is SGHDT and CDR2 YYEEEE. The CDR3 length is 15 residues. This CDR3 reads CASSFGQGEPYEQYF. The CDR3 nucleotides read TGTGCCAGCAGCTTCGGACAGGGCGAACCCTACGAGCAGTACTTC.

This clonotype was counted only a few times. A junction boundary mismatches the germline segment, possibly from a read error. This chain joins TRBV20-1 and TRBJ2-3; 11 bases agree with TRBD2. This CDR3 has 17 amino acids. CDR1 DFQATT and CDR2 SNEGSKA come from the germline V gene (reference sequence). Here the CDR3 reads CCARDSRLAGSTDTQYF. In nucleotides, the CDR3 is TGCTGTGCTAGAGATTCCCGACTAGCGGGAAGCACAGATACGCAGTATTTT.

This clonotype was detected ten times or more. The V call is TRBV11-1, the J call TRBJ1-1; TRBD1 might be the D (5 bases). In germline, CDR1 is SGHAT, CDR2 FQDESV (reference sequence). There are 13 residues in the CDR3. Trimming pared 8 bases from V and 4 bases from J, leaving 14 bases between. The CDR3 reads CASAWGGSTEAFF. DNA of the CDR3: TGTGCCAGCGCCTGGGGGGGATCCACTGAAGCTTTCTTT.

This clonotype turned up a few times. The chain recombines TRBV5-1 with TRBJ2-3, with 7 nucleotides matching TRBD1. With V trimmed by 5 bases and J by 3 bases, 12 bases remained unmatched. This CDR3 is 16 amino acids long. Per the germline V gene, CDR1 is SGHRS and CDR2 is YFSETQ. DNA for the CDR3: TGCGCCAGCAGTAAAAATGAGGGGACAGCTACAGATACGCAGTATTTT. It encodes CASSKNEGTATDTQYF. Combining the CDR3 with reference TRBV5-1 and TRBJ2-3 gives the whole variable domain KAGVTQTPRYLIKTRGQQVTLSCSPISGHRSVSWYQQTPGQGLQFLFEYFSETQRNKGNFPGRFSGRQFSNSRSEMNVSTLELGDSALYLCASSKNEGTATDTQYFGPGTRLTVL.

This clonotype was observed at least ten times. The chain couples TRBV4-3 to TRBJ1-2, with D hard to call. Germline V gene data show CDR1 as LGHNA and CDR2 as YSLEER. The V gene lost 2 bases and the J gene lost 8 bases, with 15 bases spanning the gap. This CDR3 has 14 residues. CDR3 in amino acids: CASSQNLGGEGYTF. The CDR3 nucleotides read TGCGCCAGCAGCCAAAACCTAGGCGGGGAAGGCTACACCTTC.

Ten or more counts support this clonotype. The chain recombines TRBV27 with TRBJ2-1, with D hard to call. The CDR3 has 15 residues. Trimming took off 2 bases at V and 8 bases at J, with 16 bases between the two ends. Germline CDR1 reads MNHEY; CDR2 reads SMNVEV (reference sequence). The CDR3 nucleotides read TGTGCCAGCAGTTTACTGGGCGGCCGGCGCGATGAGCAGTTCTTC. Translated: CASSLLGGRRDEQFF.

The V and J genes are TRBV7-9 and TRBJ2-2; 7 bases are a match to TRBD1. Per germline, CDR1 SEHNR and CDR2 FQNEAQ (reference sequence). Unmatched junction bases numbered 10, after V lost 7 bases and J lost 2 bases. The CDR3 runs 16 residues. In DNA, the CDR3 is TGTGCCAGCAACCTGCAGGGGGAACACAACACCGGGGAGCTGTTTTTT. This translates into CASNLQGEHNTGELFF.

At least ten counts were recorded for this clonotype. This chain links TRBV5-1 with TRBJ1-6, with D uncertain. CDR3 length: 17 residues. CDR1 is SGHRS and CDR2 is YFSETQ in the germline V gene. V was pared by 0 bases and J by 8 bases, with 18 bases between. The CDR3 reads CASSLDSGPHGDSPLHF. CDR3 nucleotide sequence: TGCGCCAGCAGCTTGGATTCGGGCCCCCACGGGGATTCACCCCTCCACTTT.

This clonotype was counted at least ten times. The V call is TRBV20-1, the J call TRBJ1-2; no firm D call. CDR1 is DFQATT and CDR2 is SNEGSKA in the germline V gene (reference sequence). CDR3 length equals 13 residues. The ends were cut back, 3 bases at V and 3 bases at J, with 11 bases in the middle. The CDR3 sequence: CSARIVPHYGYTF. The CDR3 bases are TGCAGTGCTAGGATAGTACCCCACTATGGCTACACCTTC.

In its sample, this clonotype was seen many times. CDR3 sequence reads: CASSQDRLTDTQYF. The CDR3 nucleotides read TGCGCCAGCAGCCAAGACAGACTCACAGATACGCAGTATTTT. The chain uses TRBV4-3 and TRBJ2-3; D gene ambiguous. The CDR3 is 14 residues long. Germline V CDR1 and CDR2: LGHNA, YSLEER. The V end lost 0 bases, the J end lost 2 bases, and 6 bases lay between the germline ends.

On this clonotype itself: This clone may be a read error of a much larger clone one base away. The chain couples TRBV4-3 to TRBJ1-4; TRBD1 matches 7 bases. CDR1 LGHNA and CDR2 YSLEER come from the germline V gene. The length of the CDR3 is 19 residues. The chain's CDR3 is CDSSQVLSKGARTNEKLFF. As DNA, the CDR3 is TGCGACAGCAGCCAAGTCTTGTCGAAGGGGGCGCGAACTAATGAAAAACTGTTTTTT.

This clonotype was counted ten times or more. The CDR3: CASSQTKPGELFF. DNA of the CDR3: TGTGCCAGCAGCCAGACGAAGCCCGGGGAGCTGTTTTTT. The V and J genes are TRBV4-2 and TRBJ2-2; D is uncertain. There are 13 residues in the CDR3. Trimming cost V 3 bases and J 6 bases, with 8 bases left between them. The germline CDR1 and CDR2 sequences are LGHNA and YNFKEQ.

The chain carries TRBV6-1 and TRBJ2-1; the D call may be TRBD1 or TRBD2 (5 bases each). Trimming cost V 9 bases and J 8 bases, with 17 bases left between them. This CDR3 has 13 residues. Germline V gene lookup returns CDR1 MNHNS and CDR2 SASEGT. This CDR3 is CASKNRYGDEQFF. The DNA for the CDR3 is TGTGCCAGTAAAAACAGGTACGGGGATGAGCAGTTCTTC.

This clonotype was detected ten times or more. The V gene is TRBV4-3, the J gene TRBJ2-1; D is uncertain. This CDR3 is 13 amino acids long. V was pared by 0 bases and J by 9 bases, with 9 bases between. Germline-derived CDR1 and CDR2 are LGHNA and YSLEER. The DNA of the CDR3 is TGCGCCAGCAGCCAAGAGTGGGGAAGTGAGCAGTTCTTC. Residues: CASSQEWGSEQFF.

V usage is TRBV4-1 and J usage is TRBJ2-5, with 7 bases lining up with TRBD1. Germline values: CDR1 MGHRA, CDR2 YSYEKL. V was clipped by 2 bases and J by 3 bases; unmatched bases: 3. CDR3 size: 14 residues. CDR3 region: CASSQFQGEETQYF. CDR3 DNA: TGCGCCAGCAGCCAATTCCAGGGGGAAGAGACCCAGTACTTC.

This clonotype was seen at least ten times. The chain has TRBV4-2 and TRBJ2-7; TRBD1 agrees at 7 bases. The CDR3 has 13 residues. Germline CDR1 LGHNA, CDR2 YNFKEQ. Trimming at V came to 4 bases and at J to 6 bases, leaving 6 bases not matched to a gene. The CDR3 sequence is CASSRDSLTEQYF. The CDR3 DNA is TGTGCCAGCAGCCGGGACAGCCTGACCGAGCAGTACTTC.

This clonotype was recorded many times. The gene calls are TRBV7-6 and TRBJ2-2; D not resolved. V shed 5 bases and J shed 6 bases, with 13 bases lying between them. Looked up from germline, CDR1 is SGHVS and CDR2 is FNYEAQ. The CDR3 contains 14 residues. The CDR3 DNA sequence: TGTGCCAGCAGCCAAACTGCCGAGGCCGGGGAGCTGTTTTTT. It codes for CASSQTAEAGELFF.

This clonotype was seen ten or more times. The chain links TRBV6-5 to TRBJ1-2, with D perhaps TRBD1 (5 bases). The germline V gene has CDR1 MNHEY and CDR2 SVGAGI. V shed 2 bases and J shed 4 bases, with 11 bases lying between them. The CDR3 runs to 14 residues. CDR3 DNA sequence: TGTGCCAGCAGTTACGCCGGGGCGGGCTATGGCTACACCTTC. Its protein is CASSYAGAGYGYTF.